This T cell receptor (beta chain) was captured by sequencing in a study of T cell responses to AZD1222 COVID-19 vaccine. Regarding the study as a whole: At 160-218 and 743-854, vaccine-associated CD4 TCRs were dominant, and they spanned spike. Targets within unmutated variant regions were reportedly found for nearly half of spike-specific TCRs. Donors were largely white British and mainly female; clonal diversity was possibly underestimated.

Method: immunoSEQ multiplex PCR; TCRdb's copy keeps in-frame clones and lacks some. The sample shows 120,000 or so clones, over 75% of them seen only once. This clone occurred a few times. Its specificity is unknown. Trimming pared 3 bases from V and 8 bases from J, leaving 11 bases between. CDR1 and CDR2 (germline): MNHEY, SVGAGI. The CDR3 is 14 amino acids. J is TRBJ1-6 and V is TRBV6-5; D gene unclear. The clonotype was recovered from an adult in good health. The specimen comprised peripheral blood, sampled on day 0 of AZD1222 vaccination. CDR3 residues: CASSYSFGDSPLHF. The CDR3 DNA follows: TGTGCCAGCAGTTATTCCTTTGGGGATTCACCCCTCCACTTT.